This T cell receptor (beta chain) was profiled in a study of T-cell reconstitution after alpha-beta-depleted transplantation in children. Germline assignment: CDR1 LGHDT and CDR2 YNNKEL (reference sequence). The CDR3 spans 14 residues. The ends lost 5 bases at V and 4 bases at J; junction bases unmatched: 5. This clonotype has just a few counts. Molecular barcoding with unique molecular identifiers was used for the TCRbeta library. One entry per CDR3 protein, called by TCRdb with MiXCR from the PCR reads. The data show about 270,000 distinct CDR3 sequences, over 8% seen once. This material consisted of PBMCs from the stem cell graft donor, taken from the stem cell graft. The V call is TRBV3-1, the J call TRBJ2-5, with 9 bases identical to TRBD1. The clonotype was recovered from a human donor who donated a stem cell graft to a child with SCID. The CDR3 spells CASSSRDRAETQYF. The CDR3 DNA reads as TGTGCCAGCAGCTCCCGGGACAGGGCAGAGACCCAGTACTTC.